This T cell receptor (beta chain) was found in a study of cytomegalovirus exposure and HLA in healthy donors (dated by TCRdb to 2017 to 2019). About the study as a whole: According to an earlier analysis of 550 to 700 of the donors, about 190 million T cells yielded some 120 million unique TCR beta sequences and approximately 300 Gb of sequence data. An early release covering about 600 HLA-typed donors comprised about 300 gigabases of sequencing data and tens of millions of unique TCR sequences. Among the roughly 390 genotyped donors, 75% to 90% belonged to the genetic ancestry cluster associated with self-reported Caucasian donors. The study aimed to test whether cataloging public T cell receptors could reveal signatures of past pathogen exposure. The study used immunosequencing to profile the T cell repertoires of 666 subjects and linked those repertoires to cytomegalovirus serostatus. In addition to the first cohort of 650 to 750 subjects, a separate validation cohort of around 110 different subjects was used. To predict cytomegalovirus infection status, the study combined high-throughput TCR immunosequencing, statistical association of individual TCRs with disease status, and machine learning. A later analysis re-analyzed previously published TCR beta repertoires from about 730 donors and added high-resolution HLA genotyping to study TCR occurrence patterns. Rather than using new phenotypic data, the later analysis identified candidate immune exposures from TCR beta sequences and from how often those sequences occurred across donors. An earlier analysis of roughly 580 of the donors used high-throughput TCR beta sequencing to judge whether each TCR beta V gene segment behaved as functional or pseudogenic. Donor age, sex, ethnicity and CMV serostatus were compiled together with the repertoire data. Genome-wide SNP genotypes for about 65% of the 666 donors were used in a later genetic analysis, which treated that subset as a discovery cohort. All discovery cohort repertoires had been generated using a single sequencing platform. HLA typing covered class I and class II loci at four-digit resolution. Typing coverage differed by locus: A, B, C, DRB1 and DQB1 were typed in roughly 620-640 donors, DQA1 in about 560, DPA1 in 600 to 610, and DPB1 in just under 490. Because of strong linkage in the cohort, four or five DR-DQ haplotypes were treated as single units for association and clustering. Across approximately 420 genotyped donors of the cohort, an average of about 220,000 unique TCR beta nucleotide sequences per donor were sequenced, and approximately 19% of those sequences were non-productive. Results the study describes overall, beyond this receptor: In a later analysis, HLA-associated TCR beta chains showed more clonal expansion and lower generation probabilities than non-associated chains that were equally common. When HLA alleles, especially DR and DQ, strongly co-occurred, attributing TCR associations to individual alleles was difficult. A group of highly shared sequence variants was considered likely to be a technical artifact of the sequencing pipeline. A later analysis found that most CMV-associated TCR beta chains appeared HLA-restricted, with HLA associations seemingly driven largely by CMV exposure. HLA typing was unavailable for some donors at each locus, so association tests used only the typed subset. Compared with the approximately 670-donor mean, donors in an Asian-associated ancestry cluster had fewer N-insertions in productive TCRs, according to a later genetic analysis. In a later analysis, some 18,000 TCR beta sequences were associated with specific HLA alleles at a false discovery rate of 0.05. Because counts were too low, about 18 rarely observed V segments, including chromosome 9 orphons, were excluded from the earlier analysis of fewer than 650 of the donors. Because the 87-base-pair reads could not distinguish some IMGT-functional V segments, including TRBV6-2 and TRBV6-3, those segments were excluded. In an earlier analysis of approximately 600 of the donors, most TCR beta V segments were observed in productive rearrangements about 87% or about 30% of the time, broadly matching IMGT annotations. The authors suggested that the approach could potentially be generalized to other disease states and immunological phenotypes. This cohort had only TCR beta chains sequenced, and the lack of alpha or paired-chain data limited which features could be detected. Most TCR sequences were observed very rarely across donors, whereas some public TCRs were present in many individuals. A further reported finding was that TCR beta sequences accurately predicted the HLA-A and HLA-B alleles for most subjects in the first cohort. A later genetic analysis associated a missense DCLRE1C variant with V-gene and J-gene trimming of TCR beta chains, and an independent cohort replicated the association. The study listed 150 to 200 TCR beta chains as associated with cytomegalovirus. In a later analysis, TCR association rates were found to vary across HLA loci, with the most associated TCRs seen for DRB1 alleles and the fewest for HLA-C alleles. In both the original and validation cohorts, the classifier was reported to diagnose cytomegalovirus status with high specificity and sensitivity. Roughly uniform sequencing depth across donors was assumed in presence/absence analyses, although this assumption may not hold. Correlated functional status among segregating V segments might reflect linkage disequilibrium, but an unknown experimental factor could not be ruled out. CMV serostatus was the only immune exposure information available for the cohort. Several of the top co-occurrence clusters appeared to be linked to parvovirus B19, influenza, CMV and Epstein-Barr virus, according to a later analysis. A few of the identified cytomegalovirus-associated TCR beta chains were confirmed in vitro to be specific for cytomegalovirus antigens.

After removal of 3 bases from V and 0 bases from J, the junction retains 8 bases not matched to a gene. The CDR3 numbers 17 residues from cysteine through phenylalanine. CDR3 DNA is the only sequence kept; it has 51 bases, read in frame from the first base. From a lookup of the germline V gene, CDR1 and CDR2 are SGDLS and YYNGEE. The protocol used for the library was the immunoSEQ multiplex PCR assay. For the multiplex PCR, a mixture combining 60 forward primers for TCR Vbeta segments and 13 reverse primers for TCR Jbeta segments was used. A multiplex PCR assay on genomic DNA amplified the CDR3 region of rearranged TCR beta genes. The Illumina HiSeq System was used to sequence the amplified TCR beta libraries as 87-base-pair reads. On the study's bioinformatics: A later analysis tallied around 80 million unique TCR beta chains across the 640 or so repertoires, and approximately 11 million of those chains were shared by two or more donors. Raw reads were error-corrected and collapsed into unique sequences with a nearest-neighbor algorithm that merged closely related sequences to remove PCR and sequencing errors. Alignment of CDR3 sequences to IMGT reference sequences was used to assign V, D and J gene segments. For a sequence to be retained, a match of at least six nucleotides to both a V gene segment and a J gene segment was required. A rearrangement counted as productive if the CDR3 had no stop codons and remained in frame with V and J, and every other rearrangement counted as non-productive. CDR3 was defined by IMGT convention, running from the second conserved V-encoded cysteine to the conserved J-encoded phenylalanine. The earlier analysis of fewer than 750 of the donors excluded sequences that lacked an unambiguous match to a single V gene segment. An earlier analysis of almost 600 of the donors classified V segments as functional when productive rearrangements were above 56.7% and as segregating when the standard deviation between donors was above 5%. A statistical classification framework was built to diagnose cytomegalovirus status from the catalog of TCR beta chain sequences. V and J gene assignment, in a later analysis, came from comparing TCR nucleotide sequences with IMGT/GENE-DB human TR gene sequences. Using the TCRdist pipeline, a later analysis assigned CDR3 sequences along with most-parsimonious VDJ recombination scenarios. In a later analysis, each TCR beta chain was defined by its CDR3 amino acid sequence together with its V-gene family, and reads without a unique V-gene family were excluded. As a way to deal with suspected cross-contamination and a sequencing artifact, a later analysis dropped approximately 590 nucleotide sequences that were highly shared and had low generation probability. In a later analysis, a clonal expansion index for each public chain was calculated from normalized within-repertoire ranks of inferred template counts. Generation probabilities in a later analysis came from a VDJ recombination model fitted to out-of-frame rearrangements, and those results were checked against IGoR. A later analysis scored TCR-TCR, TCR-HLA and TCR-CMV co-occurrence with hypergeometric tests, applying a repertoire-size bias correction to TCR pairs. To estimate false discovery rates, a later analysis permuted the HLA or CMV assignments 20 times. In a later analysis, co-occurring TCRs were grouped using DBSCAN, with TCRdist sequence similarity added in when clustering inside HLA-allele-positive subsets. Repertoires with fewer than 30,000 or more than 120,000 public chains, plus five repertoires with anomalous nucleotide sharing, were excluded from co-occurrence clustering. Here the immuneACCESS table is served through TCRdb, limited to in-frame sequences with V and J called. Missing clones are a known gap in these copies; in checked studies unresolved V genes cover under half, and the rest lacks a known reason. The DNA gave D and trimming, while V, J and clone size come from that table. The sample profile shows about 120,000 clones; around 75% of them were found once. Just under 3% of the sample is held by the ten biggest clonotypes.

To note about this clone: There is no known antigen for this receptor. There are no base qualities to consult, and no much larger clone falls within one base.

The cohort was made up of 666 healthy bone marrow donors. At the time of sampling, all cohort members were nominally healthy, though unrecorded immune exposures were likely present. The donor was CMV seropositive and was included in the group of 250 to 300 seropositive cohort members. A peripheral blood sample was collected from each donor, and TCR beta sequencing was performed on peripheral blood mononuclear cells. Genomic DNA extraction from the blood cell samples was performed with the Qiagen DNeasy Blood Extraction Kit. This sequence was found in a woman between 35 and 50 years old in good health and CMV-seropositive. The V and J segments used are TRBV9 and TRBJ2-7, with 11 middle bases fitting TRBD2. The sample comprised PBMCs. The CDR3 is CASSAEGTSGNSYEQYF. The DNA sequence is TGTGCCAGCAGCGCGGAGGGGACTAGCGGTAACTCCTACGAGCAGTACTTC.